Listed here are 10 T cell receptor beta chains from one sample, sequenced in a study of blood T cell repertoires in COVID-19. Assay used: immunoSEQ multiplex PCR; TCRdb lists only in-frame clones, some missing. The table records a few hundred thousand clones, around 90% of them present only once. Sequencing input: peripheral blood. Receptor source: a man aged 18 to 30 with active or convalescent COVID-19.

The V gene is TRBV15, the J gene TRBJ2-3, with 8 bases that match TRBD2. Germline V CDR1 and CDR2: LNHNV, YYDKDF (reference sequence). V lost 0 bases to trimming and J lost 6 bases; unmatched junction nucleotides: 5. The CDR3 spans 15 residues. Here the CDR3 reads CATSRDAGGEDTQYF. In DNA form, the CDR3 reads TGTGCCACCAGCAGAGATGCGGGGGGCGAGGATACGCAGTATTTT.

The chain recombines TRBV7-3 with TRBJ1-1; possible D gene TRBD1, 6 bases. The germline V gene encodes CDR1 SGHTA and CDR2 FQGTGA. V was trimmed by 2 bases and J by 5 bases, leaving 15 bases between them. This CDR3 has 15 residues. The CDR3: CASSLFAGELTEAFF. In DNA, the CDR3 is TGTGCCAGCAGCTTATTCGCAGGGGAGTTAACTGAAGCTTTCTTT.

Here the CDR3 reads CASSESQGTMETQYF. The CDR3 DNA is TGTGCCAGCAGTGAATCGCAGGGAACTATGGAGACCCAGTACTTC. The chain couples TRBV6-1 to TRBJ2-5; a possible D gene is TRBD1 (5 bases). The CDR3 is 15 residues long. Germline V gene lookup returns CDR1 MNHNS and CDR2 SASEGT. Deletions cut 2 bases from V and 5 bases from J, with 15 bases between.

This chain joins TRBV18 and TRBJ1-4; 8 bases are a match to TRBD1. Germline V CDR1 and CDR2: KGHSH, LQKENI. Germline trimming cut 5 bases from V and 8 bases from J; bases unmatched to any gene: 16. The CDR3 has 17 residues. CDR3 nucleotide sequence: TGTGCCAGCTCATCGACTACTGCCGGGACAGGAGACGAAAAACTGTTTTTT. This gives the protein CASSSTTAGTGDEKLFF.

The chain uses TRBV27 and TRBJ1-3; TRBD1 matches at 8 bases. The CDR3 covers 15 residues. V was clipped by 6 bases and J by 3 bases; unmatched bases: 7. The V gene's germline CDR1 is MNHEY and CDR2 SMNVEV (reference sequence). The CDR3 loop is CASRLTGGSGNTIYF. CDR3 in DNA: TGTGCCAGCAGACTAACAGGGGGAAGTGGAAACACCATATATTTT.

This chain links TRBV5-1 with TRBJ2-7; perhaps TRBD2 as D (6 bases). CDR1 is SGHRS and CDR2 is YFSETQ in the germline V gene. CDR3 length: 15 residues. V was cut by 0 bases and J by 7 bases, with 17 bases left in between. This chain's CDR3 is CASSLDAARRGEQYF. The CDR3 DNA is TGCGCCAGCAGCTTGGATGCAGCGAGGCGGGGTGAGCAGTACTTC.

The rearrangement links TRBV24-1 to TRBJ2-2; 9 bases match TRBD2. V lost 5 bases to trimming and J lost 11 bases; unmatched junction nucleotides: 8. Germline V CDR1 and CDR2: KGHDR, SFDVKD. This CDR3 comprises 14 residues. The CDR3 is CATSGTSETGELFF. The CDR3 region has the DNA TGTGCCACCAGTGGGACTAGCGAGACGGGCGAGCTGTTTTTT.

This clone was detected only a few times. V and J are TRBV19 and TRBJ1-1; D gene unclear. V shed 4 bases and J shed 11 bases, with 14 bases lying between them. The CDR3 length is 12 residues. Germline CDR1 and CDR2: LNHDA and SQIVND (reference sequence). DNA for the CDR3: TGTGCCAGTAGTACCAGGACCGGGGAGGCTTTCTTT. Translating it yields CASSTRTGEAFF.

This rearrangement joins TRBV28 to TRBJ1-2; possible D gene TRBD1, 5 bases. Trimming removed 7 bases at V and 8 bases at J, with 11 bases between. Germline CDR1 reads MDHEN; CDR2 reads SYDVKM. This CDR3 has 11 amino acids. The CDR3 coding sequence is TGTGCCAGCACCCAGGGTCACGGCTACACCTTC. Translated, it gives CASTQGHGYTF.

This clone was picked up one time. The rearrangement links TRBV5-1 to TRBJ2-1; maybe TRBD2 (6 bases). Germline-derived CDR1 and CDR2 are SGHRS and YFSETQ. With 4 bases removed from V and 6 bases from J, the gap between germline ends came to 23 bases. This CDR3 contains 17 residues. The CDR3 loop reads CASSPSPRTSGGNEQFF. DNA of the CDR3: TGCGCCAGCAGCCCCTCGCCCCGGACGTCCGGGGGCAATGAGCAGTTCTTC.